One and the same sample provided the 5 T cell receptor beta chains below, sequenced in a study of CD8 T cells in ankylosing spondylitis. No antigens are known for them. A single record per CDR3 protein comes from TCRdb applying MiXCR to the 5' RACE reads. This table holds over 600,000 distinct CDR3 sequences, 15% to 20% found once. Study conclusions and caveats: A TCR beta motif of 7 to 9 highly homologous variants seemed to mark ankylosing spondylitis blood.

Material: blood, either unsorted or a sorted T cell fraction (not recorded which). Receptors originate from a male donor with ankylosing spondylitis.

The V call is TRBV11-2, the J call TRBJ2-7, with TRBD2 matching over 8 bases. After removal of 5 bases from V and 0 bases from J, the junction contained 12 bases not matched to a gene. The CDR3 is 17 amino acids. Germline assignment: CDR1 SGHAT and CDR2 FQNNGV. CDR3 nucleotides: TGTGCCAGCAGCGGGGCTAGCGGGCACCAGAGCTCCTACGAGCAGTACTTC. The encoded protein is CASSGASGHQSSYEQYF.

This clonotype came up a few times. The chain carries TRBV28 and TRBJ2-2; 7 bases are a match to TRBD2. With V trimmed by 3 bases and J by 6 bases, 10 bases remained unmatched. Germline lookup yields CDR1 MDHEN and CDR2 SYDVKM. The CDR3 contains 16 residues. For the CDR3, the DNA is TGTGCCAGCAGTTTGCTAGGGCCGGGGGGTGCCGGGGAGCTGTTTTTT. The encoded protein is CASSLLGPGGAGELFF.

This clonotype was recorded a few times. V and J are TRBV5-1 and TRBJ2-7; no definite D call. V was pared by 0 bases and J by 0 bases, with 13 bases between. Germline-derived CDR1 and CDR2 are SGHRS and YFSETQ. The CDR3 extends over 16 amino acids. Here the CDR3 DNA reads TGCGCCAGCAGCTTGGCCTACTCTACCTACTCCTACGAGCAGTACTTC. Its protein is CASSLAYSTYSYEQYF.

This clonotype was detected many times. The rearrangement uses TRBV12-3 or TRBV12-4 and TRBJ1-4; 9 bases are a match to TRBD1. The CDR3 has 14 amino acids. With V trimmed by 6 bases and J by 8 bases, 7 bases remained unmatched. The CDR3 spells CASSSGQGVEKLFF. CDR3 in DNA: TGTGCCAGCAGCTCGGGACAGGGTGTCGAAAAACTGTTTTTT.

The rearrangement uses TRBV7-8 and TRBJ2-1, with D uncertain. Per the germline V gene, CDR1 is SGHVS and CDR2 is FQNEAQ. The CDR3 covers 13 residues. Trimming removed 1 base at V and 8 bases at J, with 9 bases between. CDR3 nucleotide sequence: TGTGCCAGCAGCTTAGGGTTTGGCGATGAGCAGTTCTTC. It codes for CASSLGFGDEQFF.